Shown below are 32 T cell receptor beta chains from a single sample sequenced in a study of blood T cell repertoires in COVID-19. Clones were read by immunoSEQ multiplex PCR, and TCRdb kept only the in-frame ones, dropping some. The profile shows under 450,000 clones, roughly 88% of them singletons. The sample was peripheral blood. The receptors come from a woman between 45 and 65 years old with COVID-19, enrolled during active disease.

The table lists this clone with many counts. This chain links TRBV9 with TRBJ1-2; D remains ambiguous. Germline CDR1 is SGDLS and CDR2 is YYNGEE. The CDR3 length is 13 residues. The V gene lost 4 bases and the J gene lost 4 bases, with 11 bases spanning the gap. The CDR3 nucleotides read TGTGCCAGCAGCTCCCGGGAACGCTATGGCTACACCTTC. Translated: CASSSRERYGYTF.

This clone appeared a few times. V gene TRBV28 combines with J gene TRBJ2-7; a possible D gene is TRBD1 (6 bases). V lost 3 bases, J lost 2 bases, and 11 bases lay in between. The CDR3 has 14 amino acids. The germline V gene encodes CDR1 MDHEN and CDR2 SYDVKM. The CDR3 DNA follows: TGTGCCAGCAGTTTTCCGGGACATACCTACGAGCAGTACTTC. This sequence encodes CASSFPGHTYEQYF.

The chain couples TRBV24-1 to TRBJ2-5, with 7 positions matching TRBD2. Germline V lookup: CDR1 KGHDR, CDR2 SFDVKD. The V and J ends lost 5 bases and 7 bases, in that order; junction bases with no gene match: 12. CDR3 length: 15 residues. The CDR3 DNA follows: TGTGCCACCAGTGCCTCCGGCGGGGGAACGGGGACCCAGTACTTC. Amino acid sequence: CATSASGGGTGTQYF.

The rearrangement uses TRBV7-2 and TRBJ1-5; D is uncertain. The CDR3 totals 14 residues. Between the trimmed V and J ends, which lost 0 bases and 6 bases, there was a span of 9 bases. Per the germline V gene, CDR1 is SGHTA and CDR2 is FQGNSA. CDR3 protein: CASSLAMGGQPQHF. The CDR3, as DNA: TGTGCCAGCAGCTTAGCAATGGGAGGTCAGCCCCAGCATTTT.

The chain uses TRBV2 and TRBJ1-2; D is ambiguous. Between the trimmed V and J ends, which lost 4 bases and 8 bases, there was a span of 14 bases. The CDR3 covers 13 residues. Germline V CDR1 and CDR2: SNHLY, FYNNEI. This CDR3 reads CASSGAGSGGYTF. CDR3 nucleotides: TGTGCCAGCAGTGGGGCGGGATCGGGCGGCTACACCTTC.

This clone was recorded a few times. This sequence joins TRBV11-2 and TRBJ2-3; D gene unclear. Trimming shortened V by 2 bases and J by 0 bases, and 9 bases separated the two germline ends. The germline gives CDR1 SGHAT, CDR2 FQNNGV. This CDR3 is 15 amino acids long. The CDR3 loop reads CASSLRGSSTDTQYF. The CDR3 DNA reads TGTGCCAGCAGCTTAAGAGGCTCTAGCACAGATACGCAGTATTTT.

The chain joins TRBV9 to TRBJ2-3, with 7 bases lining up with TRBD2. The ends lost 0 bases at V and 2 bases at J; junction bases unmatched: 3. This CDR3 region has 15 residues. The germline V gene encodes CDR1 SGDLS and CDR2 YYNGEE. The CDR3 DNA reads as TGTGCCAGCAGCGTAGGCGGGGGAACCACAGATACGCAGTATTTT. Its translation is CASSVGGGTTDTQYF.

The V and J genes are TRBV18 and TRBJ1-5, with a tentative D call TRBD1 (5 bases). The CDR3 runs 13 residues. CDR1 is KGHSH, CDR2 LQKENI, per germline. Trimming left V 4 bases short and J 3 bases short, with 7 bases between. The CDR3 DNA follows: TGTGCCAGCTCACAGGGGAACAATCAGCCCCAGCATTTT. Translation gives CASSQGNNQPQHF. The complete variable domain, with remaining parts taken from reference TRBV18 and TRBJ1-5, reads NAGVMQNPRHLVRRRGQEARLRCSPMKGHSHVYWYRQLPEEGLKFMVYLQKENIIDESGMPKERFSAEFPKEGPSILRIQQVVRGDSAAYFCASSQGNNQPQHFGDGTRLSIL.

The V gene is TRBV14, the J gene TRBJ2-5; 7 bases line up with TRBD1. Per germline, CDR1 SGHDN and CDR2 FVKESK. V shed 1 base, J shed 4 bases, and the junction held 9 bases outside the gene matches. The length of the CDR3 is 16 residues. CDR3 sequence (DNA): TGTGCCAGCAGCCAAGGTCGGACAGCAGGGGGAGAGACCCAGTACTTC. It specifies CASSQGRTAGGETQYF.

The V call is TRBV6-5, the J call TRBJ1-5; possible D gene TRBD1, 6 bases. CDR3 length equals 15 residues. Germline-derived CDR1 and CDR2 are MNHEY and SVGAGI. The germline V and J ends were trimmed by 4 bases and 7 bases, with 17 bases remaining between them. Written as DNA, the CDR3 is TGTGCCAGCAGTTCCGACGGGACATCAAGGCAGCCCCAGCATTTT. Translating it yields CASSSDGTSRQPQHF.

The CDR3 DNA reads TGCGCCAGCAGCTTGGAGAGGACTAGCATCGGCACAGATACGCAGTATTTT. Its protein is CASSLERTSIGTDTQYF. The V and J genes are TRBV5-1 and TRBJ2-3; 8 bases fit TRBD2. Trimming cost V 0 bases and J 1 base; bases outside gene matches: 7. The CDR3 length is 17 residues. Germline V gene data show CDR1 as SGHRS and CDR2 as YFSETQ.

The chain has TRBV6-5 and TRBJ1-2; TRBD1 matches at 9 bases. With V trimmed by 2 bases and J by 1 base, 5 bases remained unmatched. This CDR3 has 16 amino acids. In germline, CDR1 is MNHEY, CDR2 SVGAGI. The CDR3 DNA reads TGTGCCAGCAGTTACAAGGACAGGGGTTTTAACTATGGCTACACCTTC. Amino acids: CASSYKDRGFNYGYTF.

This chain uses TRBV9 with TRBJ2-7; D not resolved. V dropped 2 bases and J dropped 3 bases, with 15 bases sitting between them. CDR1 is SGDLS, CDR2 YYNGEE, per germline. The CDR3 consists of 15 residues. CDR3 region: CASSVSGLSGYEQYF. The CDR3 nucleotides are TGTGCCAGCAGCGTCTCTGGGTTGTCGGGCTACGAGCAGTACTTC.

There are a few counts of this clone. V is TRBV19 and J is TRBJ2-2; D uncertain. Germline CDR1 reads LNHDA; CDR2 reads SQIVND (reference sequence). V was cut by 1 base and J by 4 bases, with 4 bases left in between. This CDR3 contains 13 residues. CDR3 amino acids: CASSIGSTGELFF. Here the CDR3 DNA reads TGTGCCAGTAGTATAGGCAGCACCGGGGAGCTGTTTTTT.

The chain uses TRBV7-9 and TRBJ2-1, with a weak D call TRBD1 (5 bases). Germline V gene sequence: CDR1 SEHNR, CDR2 FQNEAQ (reference sequence). Trimming removed 3 bases from V and 3 bases from J, with 12 bases in between. The CDR3 has 15 residues. CDR3: CASSLTVGLYNEQFF. The CDR3 nucleotides are TGTGCCAGCAGCTTGACAGTTGGGCTCTACAATGAGCAGTTCTTC.

V is TRBV2 and J is TRBJ2-2; D gene uncertain. The CDR3 runs to 15 residues. CDR1 is SNHLY, CDR2 FYNNEI, per germline. V lost 1 base and J 6 bases, leaving 12 bases between the germline ends. The CDR3 sequence is CASSEGASGSGELFF. The CDR3 bases are TGTGCCAGCAGTGAAGGCGCTTCCGGGTCCGGGGAGCTGTTTTTT.

The chain uses TRBV11-2 and TRBJ1-1; 9 bases map to TRBD1. Germline V gives CDR1 SGHAT, CDR2 FQNNGV. J was trimmed by 4 bases and V by 3 bases; bases with no gene match: 3. The CDR3 has 14 amino acids. This CDR3 is CASSLGTGTTEAFF. As DNA, the CDR3 is TGTGCCAGCAGCTTGGGGACAGGGACCACTGAAGCTTTCTTT.

This clone was observed a few times. This chain connects TRBV6-1 to TRBJ2-7; tentative D call: TRBD1 (5 bases). V dropped 2 bases and J dropped 5 bases, with 13 bases sitting between them. The germline gives CDR1 MNHNS, CDR2 SASEGT. The CDR3 is made up of 14 amino acids. CDR3 region: CASSERSRVDEQYF. CDR3 DNA sequence: TGTGCCAGCAGTGAAAGGAGCAGGGTAGACGAGCAGTACTTC.

In DNA form, the CDR3 reads TGTGCCAGCAGCAAAGGACAGGGAGGTCGCGCTGGGGCCAACGTCCTGACTTTC. Its protein is CASSKGQGGRAGANVLTF. This chain connects TRBV21-1 to TRBJ2-6; the D call of TRBD1 is as the table states it, not checked on the DNA. TRBV21-1 is labeled a pseudogene. The CDR3 runs to 18 residues.

This clone was seen only a few times. The gene calls are TRBV27 and TRBJ1-2, with TRBD1 as a possible D gene (5 bases). The CDR3 is made up of 15 amino acids. From germline, CDR1 is MNHEY and CDR2 SMNVEV (reference sequence). The V and J ends lost 4 bases and 4 bases respectively, with 16 bases between them. CDR3 sequence reads: CASSSLTSGRYGYTF. Written as DNA, the CDR3 is TGTGCCAGCAGTTCCTTAACCTCAGGGCGCTATGGCTACACCTTC.

The V call is TRBV6-1, the J call TRBJ2-7; 8 bases map to TRBD1. With 4 bases clipped from V and 7 bases from J, the junction kept 12 bases outside the gene matches. Germline V gives CDR1 MNHNS, CDR2 SASEGT. CDR3 length: 15 amino acids. The CDR3, as DNA: TGTGCCAGCAGTGCCCTGGGGCAGGGGGCCGGGGAGCAGTACTTC. It encodes CASSALGQGAGEQYF.

V gene TRBV27 combines with J gene TRBJ1-1, with D perhaps TRBD1 (5 bases). Germline V gene lookup returns CDR1 MNHEY and CDR2 SMNVEV (reference sequence). V was trimmed by 4 bases and J by 3 bases, leaving 18 bases between them. The CDR3 extends over 16 amino acids. The CDR3 is CASSSALGGWDTEAFF. CDR3 coding DNA: TGTGCCAGCAGTTCGGCCCTGGGGGGGTGGGACACTGAAGCTTTCTTT.

The chain is built from TRBV19 and TRBJ1-5; 9 bases map to TRBD1. V lost 3 bases, J lost 6 bases, and 12 bases stayed unmatched. CDR3 length equals 17 residues. CDR1 LNHDA and CDR2 SQIVND come from the germline V gene (reference sequence). Here the CDR3 reads CASSINRGRFGGQPQHF. DNA of the CDR3: TGTGCCAGTAGTATCAACAGGGGGCGGTTCGGAGGTCAGCCCCAGCATTTT. The full variable domain, rest sourced from reference TRBV19 and TRBJ1-5, is DGGITQSPKYLFRKEGQNVTLSCEQNLNHDAMYWYRQDPGQGLRLIYYSQIVNDFQKGDIAEGYSVSREKKESFPLTVTSAQKNPTAFYLCASSINRGRFGGQPQHFGDGTRLSIL.

The CDR3 is CASSLGQGNIYEQYF. CDR3 nucleotides: TGTGCCAGCAGCTTAGGACAGGGGAATATCTACGAGCAGTACTTC. The chain is built from TRBV13 and TRBJ2-7; 7 nucleotides align to TRBD1. Germline CDR1 is PRHDT and CDR2 is FYEKMQ (reference sequence). The J segment lost 3 bases and the V segment lost 0 bases, leaving 5 bases of the junction unmatched. The CDR3 runs 15 residues.

The chain uses TRBV2 and TRBJ1-4, with 8 bases matching TRBD1. Germline CDR1 is SNHLY and CDR2 is FYNNEI. Trimming took 7 bases from V and 8 from J; bases not matched to a gene: 9. The CDR3 spans 14 residues. In DNA, the CDR3 is TGTGCCAGCACCGAGACAGGGGAGGGAGAAAAACTGTTTTTT. Protein: CASTETGEGEKLFF. The whole variable domain, remainder taken from reference TRBV2 and TRBJ1-4, is EPEVTQTPSHQVTQMGQEVILRCVPISNHLYFYWYRQILGQKVEFLVSFYNNEISEKSEIFDDQFSVERPDGSNFTLKIRSTKLEDSAMYFCASTETGEGEKLFFGSGTQLSVL.

The V gene is TRBV2, the J gene TRBJ1-5; 7 nucleotides align to TRBD1. V was pared by 2 bases and J by 6 bases, with 1 base of the junction left unmatched. Per the germline V gene, CDR1 is SNHLY and CDR2 is FYNNEI. The CDR3 runs 13 residues. CDR3 amino acids: CASSEQGGQPQHF. As DNA, the CDR3 is TGTGCCAGCAGTGAACAGGGGGGTCAGCCCCAGCATTTT.

As for this clone: One end of the junction varies from germline; a read error may be responsible. The V and J genes are TRBV7-2 and TRBJ2-7; no clear D gene. CDR3 size: 9 residues. Germline-derived CDR1 and CDR2 are SGHTA and FQGNSA. The CDR3: CASSSGRLF. CDR3 nucleotide sequence: TGTGCCAGCAGCTCGGGTAGGCTCTTC.

The V call is TRBV6-5, the J call TRBJ2-3; 10 positions agree with TRBD2. The CDR3 loop spans 16 amino acids. V dropped 4 bases and J dropped 6; count of bases not matched to a gene: 10. Looked up from germline, CDR1 is MNHEY and CDR2 is SVGAGI. The DNA for the CDR3 is TGTGCCAGCAGTTTAACCCTAGCGGGGGCCGGGGATACGCAGTATTTT. As protein: CASSLTLAGAGDTQYF.

V gene TRBV5-4 combines with J gene TRBJ1-2, with TRBD1 matching over 10 bases. Germline loops: CDR1 SGHNT, CDR2 YYREEE (reference sequence). The ends lost 4 bases at V and 4 bases at J; junction bases unmatched: 16. The CDR3 loop spans 18 amino acids. CDR3 region: CASSRTGTGALIPYGYTF. The CDR3 nucleotides are TGTGCCAGCAGCCGTACCGGGACAGGGGCCCTTATCCCCTATGGCTACACCTTC.

The chain uses TRBV18 and TRBJ2-7; D may be TRBD1 (5 bases). In germline, CDR1 is KGHSH, CDR2 LQKENI. V was pared by 3 bases and J by 5 bases, with 17 bases between. CDR3 length: 15 amino acids. The CDR3: CASSPGNSGIHEQYF. DNA of the CDR3: TGTGCCAGCTCACCGGGCAACTCAGGGATCCACGAGCAGTACTTC. The full variable domain, with the rest looked up from reference TRBV18 and TRBJ2-7, is NAGVMQNPRHLVRRRGQEARLRCSPMKGHSHVYWYRQLPEEGLKFMVYLQKENIIDESGMPKERFSAEFPKEGPSILRIQQVVRGDSAAYFCASSPGNSGIHEQYFGPGTRLTVT.

The V call is TRBV27, the J call TRBJ2-6; possibly TRBD2 for D (6 bases). Trimming took off 5 bases at V and 0 bases at J, with 11 bases between the two ends. There are 16 residues in the CDR3. The germline gives CDR1 MNHEY, CDR2 SMNVEV (reference sequence). CDR3: CASSEGLGSGANVLTF. The CDR3 bases are TGTGCCAGCAGTGAGGGACTGGGCTCTGGGGCCAACGTCCTGACTTTC. The full variable domain, in which reference TRBV27 and TRBJ2-6 provide the parts outside the CDR3, is EAQVTQNPRYLITVTGKKLTVTCSQNMNHEYMSWYRQDPGLGLRQIYYSMNVEVTDKGDVPEGYKVSRKEKRNFPLILESPSPNQTSLYFCASSEGLGSGANVLTFGAGSRLTVL.

The chain has TRBV5-1 and TRBJ1-2; 10 nucleotides match TRBD1. The ends lost 3 bases at V and 5 bases at J; junction bases unmatched: 7. The CDR3 length is 15 residues. Germline V CDR1 and CDR2: SGHRS, YFSETQ. The CDR3 nucleotides read TGCGCCAGCAGCTCCCAGACAGGGGGCGAATATGGCTACACCTTC. Amino acid sequence: CASSSQTGGEYGYTF.